Below, one T cell receptor beta chain is given with its context. The antigen remains unidentified. The sample is drawn from a study of CD8 T cells in Susac syndrome. General study results and limits: Regarding the TCR sequencing and HLA analysis, the study admitted that a relatively small number of individuals were involved.

With random hexamers, about 0.5 to 1 ug RNA was reverse transcribed. A multiplex approach, immunoSEQ multiplex PCR, amplified TCR beta CDR3 across 54 Vbeta and 13 Jbeta. TCRdb re-derived calls from the immunoSEQ multiplex PCR reads in MiXCR, one entry per CDR3 protein. Of roughly 200,000 distinct CDR3 sequences in the sample, roughly nine tenths are singletons; the top ten hold roughly 0.087%. With 4 bases removed from V and 5 bases from J, the gap between germline ends came to 14 bases. The CDR3 is made up of 15 amino acids. Material: CD4+ T cells from PBMCs. The rearrangement joins TRBV12-3 or TRBV12-4 to TRBJ1-4; perhaps TRBD1 as D (6 bases). This receptor was identified in a human donor with Susac syndrome. The CDR3 DNA follows: TGTGCCAGCAGTTATTCCGGGACACCGAATGAAAAACTGTTTTTT. Its translation: CASSYSGTPNEKLFF.